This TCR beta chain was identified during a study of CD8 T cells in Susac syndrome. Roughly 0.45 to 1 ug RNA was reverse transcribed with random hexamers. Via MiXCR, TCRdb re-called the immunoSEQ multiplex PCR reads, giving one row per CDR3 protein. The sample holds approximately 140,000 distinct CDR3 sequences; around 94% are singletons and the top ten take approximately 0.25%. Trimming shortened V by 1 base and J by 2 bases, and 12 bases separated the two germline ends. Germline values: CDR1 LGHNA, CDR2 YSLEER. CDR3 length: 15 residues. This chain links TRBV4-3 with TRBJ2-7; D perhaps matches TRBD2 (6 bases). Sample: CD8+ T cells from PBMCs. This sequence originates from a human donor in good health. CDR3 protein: CASSQVSGSTYEQYF. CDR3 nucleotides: TGCGCCAGCAGCCAAGTGAGCGGGTCTACCTACGAGCAGTACTTC.